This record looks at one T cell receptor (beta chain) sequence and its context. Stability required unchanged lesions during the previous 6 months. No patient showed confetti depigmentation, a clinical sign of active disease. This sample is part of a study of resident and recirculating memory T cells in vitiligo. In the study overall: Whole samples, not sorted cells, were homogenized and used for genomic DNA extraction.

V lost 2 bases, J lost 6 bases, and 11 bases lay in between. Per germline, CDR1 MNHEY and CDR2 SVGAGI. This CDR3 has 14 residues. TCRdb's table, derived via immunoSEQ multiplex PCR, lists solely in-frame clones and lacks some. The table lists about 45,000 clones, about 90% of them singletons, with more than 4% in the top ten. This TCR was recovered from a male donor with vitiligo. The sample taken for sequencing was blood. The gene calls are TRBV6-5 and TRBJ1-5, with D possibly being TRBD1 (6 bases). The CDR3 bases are TGTGCCAGCAGTTACAAGGGGGGGAGTCAGCCCCAGCATTTT. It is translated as CASSYKGGSQPQHF.